This TCR beta chain stems from a study of blood T cell repertoires in COVID-19. Study-level background: Researchers got acute and convalescent COVID-19 samples from the United States, Italy and Spain. Sample material is recorded as cDNA or gDNA derived from T cells, B-cell-depleted T cells, or PBMCs.

Patients at the Seattle site were enrolled during active infection and followed longitudinally. Generated by immunoSEQ multiplex PCR, the TCRdb table keeps only in-frame clones and is missing some. This sample has some 300,000 clones, with around nine tenths found just once. CDR1 and CDR2 (germline): LNHDA, SQIVND (reference sequence). The CDR3 is made up of 14 amino acids. V lost 8 bases and J lost 7, with 20 bases in between. This rearrangement joins TRBV19 to TRBJ1-1; D may be TRBD1 (5 bases). Sequenced material: peripheral blood. The receptor's source is a woman aged 70-85 years with COVID-19, enrolled during active disease. The CDR3 nucleotides read TGTGCCAGTTTCACCCGGGGGGGAGAGGGTGAAGCTTTCTTT. Its translation is CASFTRGGEGEAFF.